This passage covers 31 T cell receptor beta chains from one sample sequenced in a study of CD8+CD57+ T cells in acquired aplastic anemia. Genomic DNA served as template for TCR beta VDJ and CDR3 profiling. TCRdb re-called the reads with MiXCR, one entry per CDR3 protein. The table records fewer than 250,000 distinct CDR3 sequences, approximately 50% of them present only once. The sample consisted of sorted CD4+, CD8+, or CD8+CD57+ T cells (not recorded which) from PBMCs. The receptor source for this set is a human donor in good health, serving as a control.

This clonotype was counted many times. For the CDR3, the DNA is TGTGCCAGCAGCCTAAAGGGACTAGGAGAGACCCAGTACTTC. This sequence encodes CASSLKGLGETQYF. J is TRBJ2-5 and V is TRBV5-8, with 8 bases aligning to TRBD2. This CDR3 has 14 residues. V lost 4 bases and J lost 4; bases outside the gene matches: 6. Germline V CDR1 and CDR2: SGHTS, YDEGEE. Together with reference TRBV5-8 and TRBJ2-5, the CDR3 gives the full variable domain: EAGVTQSPTHLIKTRGQQATLRCSPISGHTSVYWYQQALGLGLQFLLWYDEGEERNRGNFPPRFSGRQFPNYSSELNVNALELEDSALYLCASSLKGLGETQYFGPGTRLLVL.

This clonotype was picked up many times. The V call is TRBV6-2 or TRBV6-3, the J call TRBJ2-3; D gene uncertain. Per germline, CDR1 MNHEY and CDR2 SVGEGT. CDR3 length: 12 amino acids. V shed 5 bases and J shed 6 bases, with 9 bases lying between them. CDR3 in amino acids: CASSGTLDTQYF. CDR3 bases: TGTGCCAGCAGTGGCACCTTGGATACGCAGTATTTT.

The rearrangement uses TRBV5-1 and TRBJ1-6, with D uncertain. The CDR3 is made up of 14 amino acids. CDR1 is SGHRS and CDR2 is YFSETQ in the germline V gene. V lost 0 bases and J 14 bases, leaving 15 bases between the germline ends. Here the CDR3 reads CASSLGAGPTSLHF. The CDR3 bases are TGCGCCAGCAGCTTGGGAGCAGGCCCTACATCCCTCCACTTT.

This clonotype was seen ten or more times. The chain has TRBV6-1 and TRBJ1-1; 8 positions match TRBD1. The germline CDR1 and CDR2 sequences are MNHNS and SASEGT. This CDR3 is built from 12 residues. J lost 6 bases, V lost 5 bases, and 2 bases had no gene match. CDR3 residues: CASSTQGAEAFF. The CDR3 DNA reads TGTGCCAGCAGTACACAGGGGGCTGAAGCTTTCTTT.

This clonotype was seen a single time. The chain recombines TRBV19 with TRBJ2-1; the match to TRBD2 covers 7 bases. This CDR3 spans 15 amino acids. V lost 6 bases, J lost 2 bases, and 7 bases stayed unmatched. The germline V gene has CDR1 LNHDA and CDR2 SQIVND (reference sequence). The CDR3 protein is CASSAGLEPYNEQFF. For the CDR3, the DNA is TGTGCCAGTAGCGCCGGACTAGAACCCTACAATGAGCAGTTCTTC.

This clonotype came up once. CDR3 bases: TGCGCCAGCCTGCGGGTGATGGGGAACACTGAAGCTTTCTTT. The encoded protein is CASLRVMGNTEAFF. V and J are TRBV4-3 and TRBJ1-1; no firm D call. This CDR3 has 14 amino acids. The ends were cut back, 8 bases at V and 1 base at J, with 14 bases in the middle. The germline V gene has CDR1 LGHNA and CDR2 YSLEER.

The chain has TRBV7-9 and TRBJ1-4, with a weak D call TRBD1 (6 bases). Trimming stripped 1 base from V and 6 bases from J, with 12 bases between. CDR1 is SEHNR and CDR2 is FQNEAQ in the germline V gene (reference sequence). The CDR3 consists of 15 residues. DNA of the CDR3: TGTGCCAGCAGCTTAGGTCCAGGGGCCGATGAAAAACTGTTTTTT. Its protein is CASSLGPGADEKLFF.

V usage is TRBV10-1 and J usage is TRBJ2-7, with no clear D. Germline CDR1 is WNHNN and CDR2 is SYGVQD (reference sequence). V dropped 2 bases and J dropped 5 bases, with 13 bases sitting between them. This CDR3 has 14 residues. The CDR3 DNA follows: TGCGCCAGCAGTGAGGCCGGTCGTCCGGACGAGCAGTACTTC. It is translated as CASSEAGRPDEQYF.

This chain joins TRBV15 and TRBJ1-1, with unresolved D. The germline V gene encodes CDR1 LNHNV and CDR2 YYDKDF (reference sequence). This CDR3 contains 15 residues. The V and J ends lost 5 bases and 1 base respectively, with 14 bases between them. Here the CDR3 DNA reads TGTGCCACCAGCGGTACGGATTTAGAGAACACTGAAGCTTTCTTT. Protein: CATSGTDLENTEAFF. Full variable domain (rest looked up from reference TRBV15 and TRBJ1-1): DAMVIQNPRYQVTQFGKPVTLSCSQTLNHNVMYWYQQKSSQAPKLLFHYYDKDFNNEADTPDNFQSRRPNTSFCFLDIRSPGLGDTAMYLCATSGTDLENTEAFFGQGTRLTVV.

The rearrangement links TRBV7-2 to TRBJ2-5, with 7 bases identical to TRBD1. Losses at the gene ends were 1 base for V and 3 bases for J; bases not matched to a gene: 11. The CDR3 loop spans 17 amino acids. Looked up from germline, CDR1 is SGHTA and CDR2 is FQGNSA. The CDR3 spells CASSLGRGQPREETQYF. CDR3 nucleotide sequence: TGTGCCAGCAGCTTAGGAAGGGGACAGCCGAGGGAAGAGACCCAGTACTTC.

This chain uses TRBV7-6 with TRBJ2-5; 8 positions agree with TRBD1. V lost 5 bases, J lost 5 bases, and 7 bases stayed unmatched. This CDR3 has 14 amino acids. CDR1 SGHVS and CDR2 FNYEAQ come from the germline V gene. The DNA of the CDR3 is TGTGCCAGCAGCCTAGTGGACAGGGAGGAGACCCAGTACTTC. It codes for CASSLVDREETQYF.

J is TRBJ1-6 and V is TRBV20-1; 8 positions agree with TRBD1. The CDR3 runs 14 residues. The germline V gene encodes CDR1 DFQATT and CDR2 SNEGSKA (reference sequence). V was clipped by 1 base and J by 8 bases; unmatched bases: 4. The CDR3 bases are TGCAGTGCTAGAGTTGGACAGGGTTATTCACCCCTCCACTTT. Encoded protein: CSARVGQGYSPLHF.

The chain carries TRBV19 and TRBJ1-5; TRBD1 agrees at 7 bases. J lost 3 bases, V lost 3 bases, and 5 bases had no gene match. Germline V CDR1 and CDR2: LNHDA, SQIVND (reference sequence). The CDR3 spans 15 residues. The CDR3 sequence is CASSMQTGFNQPQHF. The DNA of the CDR3 is TGTGCCAGTAGTATGCAGACAGGGTTCAATCAGCCCCAGCATTTT.

V gene TRBV7-2 combines with J gene TRBJ2-7; a weak D match, TRBD2 (5 bases). The CDR3 contains 17 residues. With 5 bases removed from V and 1 base from J, the gap between germline ends came to 21 bases. Germline assignment: CDR1 SGHTA and CDR2 FQGNSA. In nucleotides, the CDR3 is TGTGCCAGCAGCCGAGATTTGAGGGTAGCAGTTTCCTACGAGCAGTACTTC. Translating gives CASSRDLRVAVSYEQYF.

The chain has TRBV20-1 and TRBJ1-2, with 9 bases matching TRBD1. V dropped 2 bases and J dropped 4; count of bases not matched to a gene: 5. This CDR3 has 14 amino acids. Germline V gives CDR1 DFQATT, CDR2 SNEGSKA (reference sequence). Here the CDR3 DNA reads TGCAGTGCTAGACGGACAGGGGATACCTATGGCTACACCTTC. Its protein product is CSARRTGDTYGYTF.

This rearrangement joins TRBV9 to TRBJ2-1; 8 bases match TRBD1. The germline gives CDR1 SGDLS, CDR2 YYNGEE. J lost 0 bases, V lost 0 bases, and 2 bases had no gene match. This CDR3 is built from 16 residues. The CDR3 DNA sequence: TGTGCCAGCAGCGTAGTTACAGGGGGCTCCTACAATGAGCAGTTCTTC. Translation gives CASSVVTGGSYNEQFF.

The chain carries TRBV7-2 and TRBJ2-7, with 8 bases aligning to TRBD2. Germline CDR1 is SGHTA and CDR2 is FQGNSA. The ends lost 6 bases at V and 6 bases at J; junction bases unmatched: 13. CDR3 length: 15 amino acids. The DNA of the CDR3 is TGTGCCAGCAGTCGGACCCGGGGGGGGGCCGGCGAGCAGTACTTC. Protein: CASSRTRGGAGEQYF.

This rearrangement joins TRBV29-1 to TRBJ2-5, with 9 bases identical to TRBD1. Germline CDR1 SQVTM, CDR2 ANQGSEA. The CDR3 loop spans 13 amino acids. V was pared by 2 bases and J by 5 bases, with 3 bases of the junction left unmatched. The DNA of the CDR3 is TGCAGCGTTGAAACAGGGGGCAGGGAGACCCAGTACTTC. Amino acid sequence: CSVETGGRETQYF.

About this clonotype: One end of the junction varies from germline; a read error may be responsible. The V call is TRBV2, the J call TRBJ1-2; no clear D gene. The CDR3 spans 13 residues. Per germline, CDR1 SNHLY and CDR2 FYNNEI. CDR3 region: CASSLDGNSGYTF. The CDR3 nucleotides are TGTGCCAGCAGCTTGGACGGGAACTCTGGCTACACCTTC.

The chain employs TRBV10-1 and TRBJ2-5; no firm D call. From germline, CDR1 is WNHNN and CDR2 SYGVQD (reference sequence). CDR3 size: 13 residues. Trimming took 0 bases from V and 7 from J, leaving 9 bases between them. The CDR3 protein is CASSESVAGTQYF. As DNA, the CDR3 is TGCGCCAGCAGTGAGTCGGTTGCAGGGACCCAGTACTTC.

Worth noting for this clonotype: One end of the junction is discordant with germline, which a read error may explain. The chain joins TRBV24-1 to TRBJ1-2; D is perhaps TRBD1 (5 bases). This CDR3 region has 14 residues. Germline lookup yields CDR1 KGHDR and CDR2 SFDVKD. For the CDR3, the DNA is TGTGCCACCAGTGATTGGACGGGGACTTATGACTACACCTTC. Translated: CATSDWTGTYDYTF.

This clonotype was observed many times. The chain joins TRBV19 to TRBJ1-3, with D unclear. CDR3 size: 12 residues. Trimming shortened V by 4 bases and J by 4 bases, and 5 bases separated the two germline ends. Looked up from germline, CDR1 is LNHDA and CDR2 is SQIVND (reference sequence). CDR3 sequence: CASSTLGNTIYF. The CDR3 DNA follows: TGTGCCAGTAGTACGCTCGGAAACACCATATATTTT. The full variable domain, in which reference TRBV19 and TRBJ1-3 provide the parts outside the CDR3, is DGGITQSPKYLFRKEGQNVTLSCEQNLNHDAMYWYRQDPGQGLRLIYYSQIVNDFQKGDIAEGYSVSREKKESFPLTVTSAQKNPTAFYLCASSTLGNTIYFGEGSWLTVV.

The gene calls are TRBV15 and TRBJ2-2; D possibly corresponds to TRBD1 (6 bases). The germline gives CDR1 LNHNV, CDR2 YYDKDF (reference sequence). Trimming removed 3 bases at V and 7 bases at J, with 15 bases between. The CDR3 spans 15 residues. CDR3 protein: CATSRRTDQSGELFF. CDR3 DNA sequence: TGTGCCACCAGCAGGAGGACAGATCAGAGCGGGGAGCTGTTTTTT.

Only a few counts were recorded for this clonotype. The rearrangement links TRBV29-1 to TRBJ2-7, with 8 bases matching TRBD2. Germline V gene sequence: CDR1 SQVTM, CDR2 ANQGSEA. Trimming took 6 bases from V and 6 from J; bases not matched to a gene: 10. The CDR3 runs to 13 residues. The CDR3 DNA sequence: TGCAGCGTCCCCGGGACTAGTGTTACCGAGCAGTACTTC. Its translation: CSVPGTSVTEQYF.

This clonotype was counted only a few times. The CDR3 DNA reads TGCGCCAGCAACGCCGGGACAGCCAAAAATGAGCAGTTCTTC. This encodes CASNAGTAKNEQFF. This rearrangement joins TRBV10-2 to TRBJ2-1; 7 bases map to TRBD1. With 7 bases clipped from V and 7 bases from J, the junction kept 10 bases outside the gene matches. Per the germline V gene, CDR1 is WSHSY and CDR2 is SAAADI. There are 14 residues in the CDR3.

This clonotype was seen only a few times. This chain uses TRBV20-1 with TRBJ1-6; TRBD1 agrees at 7 bases. Germline V gene sequence: CDR1 DFQATT, CDR2 SNEGSKA (reference sequence). This CDR3 spans 14 amino acids. After removal of 3 bases from V and 8 bases from J, the junction contained 7 bases not matched to a gene. The CDR3: CSARLGTEYSPLHF. The CDR3 DNA follows: TGCAGTGCTAGGTTAGGGACAGAATATTCACCCCTCCACTTT.

The CDR3 nucleotides are TGTGCCACCAGTGATTTGCCGCAGACCCAGTACTTC. Amino acid sequence: CATSDLPQTQYF. This chain links TRBV24-1 with TRBJ2-5; D not resolved. CDR3 length: 12 amino acids. V was shortened by 0 bases and J by 6 bases, with 4 bases between the two germline ends. The germline V gene has CDR1 KGHDR and CDR2 SFDVKD.

This clonotype was observed a few times. A much bigger clone sits one base away, suggesting this may be a read error. The chain joins TRBV11-3 to TRBJ2-7; D is perhaps TRBD1 or TRBD2 (5 bases each). The CDR3 length is 15 residues. Germline CDR1 reads SGHNT; CDR2 reads YENEEA. The DNA for the CDR3 is TGTGCCTGCAGCTTAGCGTCGGGGCCCCCTGGCGAGCAGTACTTC. As protein: CACSLASGPPGEQYF.

This clonotype was recorded at least ten times. J is TRBJ1-5 and V is TRBV20-1; the D is unclear. The CDR3 length is 13 residues. Germline V CDR1 and CDR2: DFQATT, SNEGSKA (reference sequence). The germline V and J ends were trimmed by 5 bases and 4 bases, with 12 bases remaining between them. CDR3 coding DNA: TGCAGTGCTGCCACAGTGGGGAATCAGCCCCAGCATTTT. Translated: CSAATVGNQPQHF.

V gene TRBV20-1 combines with J gene TRBJ2-5; D possibly corresponds to TRBD2 (7 bases). The germline V gene encodes CDR1 DFQATT and CDR2 SNEGSKA (reference sequence). The CDR3 has 12 residues. CDR3 in DNA: TGCAGCGGACTAGGGGGGTGGGAGACCCAGTACTTC. It yields the protein CSGLGGWETQYF.

The chain is built from TRBV7-2 and TRBJ1-5; D perhaps matches TRBD1 (6 bases). The CDR3 sequence is 13 residues long. The germline gives CDR1 SGHTA, CDR2 FQGNSA. The V end lost 7 bases, the J end lost 9 bases, and 16 bases lay between the germline ends. CDR3 sequence reads: CASTADSSGPQHF. CDR3 DNA: TGTGCCAGCACCGCGGACAGTTCGGGGCCCCAGCATTTT. Full variable domain (outside the CDR3, taken from reference TRBV7-2 and TRBJ1-5): GAGVSQSPSNKVTEKGKDVELRCDPISGHTALYWYRQSLGQGLEFLIYFQGNSAPDKSGLPSDRFSAERTGGSVSTLTIQRTQQEDSAVYLCASTADSSGPQHFGDGTRLSIL.